The sample holds one count of the clone carrying this T cell receptor (beta chain). Produced via immunoSEQ multiplex PCR; TCRdb's table is partial and in-frame only. The data show around 210,000 clones, with 85% seen just once and roughly 4.6% held by the top ten. The entry originates in a study of blood T cell repertoires in COVID-19. V dropped 6 bases and J dropped 7 bases, with 13 bases sitting between them. The CDR3 is made up of 12 amino acids. Germline CDR1 reads SQVTM; CDR2 reads ANQGSEA. Sequenced input: peripheral blood. The V call is TRBV29-1, the J call TRBJ2-1; D perhaps matches TRBD1 (6 bases). This receptor was obtained from a man in his fifties or sixties with COVID-19, enrolled during active disease. The CDR3 DNA reads TGCAGCGTCCTACAGGGTGGGAATGAGCAGTTCTTC. Residues: CSVLQGGNEQFF.